This T cell receptor beta chain was obtained from a study of blood T cell repertoires in COVID-19. The CDR3 is made up of 19 amino acids. V lost 0 bases and J lost 1; bases outside the gene matches: 12. Germline V lookup: CDR1 MDHEN, CDR2 SYDVKM. Profiling relied on immunoSEQ multiplex PCR, and the TCRdb table lists in-frame clones only, not all of them. The sample has about 210,000 clones; about 79% are singletons. The chain couples TRBV28 to TRBJ2-5, with TRBD2 identical over 9 bases. This receptor was taken from a man in his fifties with active or convalescent COVID-19. The specimen was peripheral blood. The CDR3 sequence: CASSLWGRGSGGPQETQYF. The DNA for the CDR3 is TGTGCCAGCAGTTTATGGGGCAGAGGTAGCGGGGGCCCCCAAGAGACCCAGTACTTC.